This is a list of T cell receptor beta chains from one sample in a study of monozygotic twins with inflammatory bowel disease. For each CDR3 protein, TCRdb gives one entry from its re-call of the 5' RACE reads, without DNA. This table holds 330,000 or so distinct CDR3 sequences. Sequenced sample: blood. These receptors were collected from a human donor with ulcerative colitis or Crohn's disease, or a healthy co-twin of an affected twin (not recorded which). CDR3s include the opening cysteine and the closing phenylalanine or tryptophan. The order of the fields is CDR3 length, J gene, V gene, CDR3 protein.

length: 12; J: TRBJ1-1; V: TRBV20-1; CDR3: CSARTGHTEAFF
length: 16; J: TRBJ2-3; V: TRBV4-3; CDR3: CASSQATSGGTDTQYF
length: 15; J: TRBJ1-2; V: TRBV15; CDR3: CATSRAGFGQYGYTF
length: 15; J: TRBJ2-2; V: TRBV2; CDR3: CASSVSGAATGELFF
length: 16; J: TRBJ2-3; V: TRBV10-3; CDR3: CAISVGRGLGTDTQYF
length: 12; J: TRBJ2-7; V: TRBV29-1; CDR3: CSAGLSSYEQYF
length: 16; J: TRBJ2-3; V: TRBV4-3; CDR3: CASSQRVGGNTDTQYF
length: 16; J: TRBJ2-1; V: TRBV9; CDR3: CASSMRGGPTYNEQFF
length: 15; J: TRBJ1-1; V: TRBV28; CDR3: CASSPGGIANTEAFF
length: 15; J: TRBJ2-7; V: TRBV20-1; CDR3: CSARDGGTGFDEQYF
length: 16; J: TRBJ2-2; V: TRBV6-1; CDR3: CASSDGDGSGTGELFF
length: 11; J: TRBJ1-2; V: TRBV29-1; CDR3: CSARRGYGYTF
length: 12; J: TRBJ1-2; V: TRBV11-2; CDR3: CASTAAGHGYTF
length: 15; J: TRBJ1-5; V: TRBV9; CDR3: CASSVDGTSNQPQHF
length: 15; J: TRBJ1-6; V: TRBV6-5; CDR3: CASSYQTGLKSPLHF
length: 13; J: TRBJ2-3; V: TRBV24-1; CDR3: CATGDSFTDTQYF
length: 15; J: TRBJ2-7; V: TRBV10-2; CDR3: CASGFPGTQTYEQYF
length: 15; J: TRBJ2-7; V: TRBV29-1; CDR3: CSVEERGTESYEQYF
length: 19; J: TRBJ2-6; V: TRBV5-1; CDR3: CASSLGREAGTSGANVLTF
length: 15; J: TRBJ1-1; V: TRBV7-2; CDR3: CASSSRYSLNTEAFF
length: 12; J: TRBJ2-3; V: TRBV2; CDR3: CASSEISDTQYF
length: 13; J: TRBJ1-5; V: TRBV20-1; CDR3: CSADPGGNQPQHF
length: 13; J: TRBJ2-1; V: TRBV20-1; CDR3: CSARRASLYEQFF
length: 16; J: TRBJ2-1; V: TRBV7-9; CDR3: CASSPSRGEAYNEQFF